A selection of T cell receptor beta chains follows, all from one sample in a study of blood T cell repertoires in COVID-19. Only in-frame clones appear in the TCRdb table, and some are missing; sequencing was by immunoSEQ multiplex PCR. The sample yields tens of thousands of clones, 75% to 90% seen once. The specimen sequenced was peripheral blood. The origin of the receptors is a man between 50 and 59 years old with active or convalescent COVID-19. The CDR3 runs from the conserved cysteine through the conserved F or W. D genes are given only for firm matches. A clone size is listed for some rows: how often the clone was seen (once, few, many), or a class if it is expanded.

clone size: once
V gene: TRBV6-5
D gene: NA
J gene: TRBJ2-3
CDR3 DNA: TGTGCCAGCAGCCCCGCCGGGGGTACGCAGTATTTT
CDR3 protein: CASSPAGGTQYF

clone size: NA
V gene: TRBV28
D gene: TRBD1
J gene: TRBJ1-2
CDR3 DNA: TGTGCCAGCAGTTTTTTGCCAGGGGGTACCTATGGCTACACCTTC
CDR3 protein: CASSFLPGGTYGYTF

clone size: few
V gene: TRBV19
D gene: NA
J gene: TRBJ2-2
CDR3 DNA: TGTGCCAGTAGAGTGCCCCCGGCGAACACCGGGGAGCTGTTTTTT
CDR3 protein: CASRVPPANTGELFF

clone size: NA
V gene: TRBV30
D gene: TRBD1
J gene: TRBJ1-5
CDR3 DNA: TGTGCCTGGAGTGCCCCCGGGACAGGGGGGCATCAGCCCCAGCATTTT
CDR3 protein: CAWSAPGTGGHQPQHF

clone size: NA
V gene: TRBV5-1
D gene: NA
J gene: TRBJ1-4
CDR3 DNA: TGCGCCAGCAGCACCGCAGGGATTGGGGAAAAACTGTTTTTT
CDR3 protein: CASSTAGIGEKLFF

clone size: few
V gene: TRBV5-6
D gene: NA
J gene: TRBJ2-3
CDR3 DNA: TGTGCCAGCAGCTTGGTGGCTAGTGGGGAGCGGGATACGCAGTATTTT
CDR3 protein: CASSLVASGERDTQYF

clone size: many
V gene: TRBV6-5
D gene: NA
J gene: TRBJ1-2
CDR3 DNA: TGTGCCAGCAGTTACGGGGAGGTCTACACCTTC
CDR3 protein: CASSYGEVYTF

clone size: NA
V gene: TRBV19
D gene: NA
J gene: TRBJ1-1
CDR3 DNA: TGTGCCAGTAGCCGCCAGGTAGAAACTGAAGCTTTCTTT
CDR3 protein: CASSRQVETEAFF

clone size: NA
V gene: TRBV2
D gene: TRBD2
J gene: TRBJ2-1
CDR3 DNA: TGTGCCACCACCACTAGCGGGGGCTACAATGAGCAGTTCTTC
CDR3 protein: CATTTSGGYNEQFF

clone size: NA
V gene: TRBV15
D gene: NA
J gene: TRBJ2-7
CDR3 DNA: TGTGCCACCAGCAGAGATCCCGGGTTTGGTTACGAGCAGTACTTC
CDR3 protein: CATSRDPGFGYEQYF

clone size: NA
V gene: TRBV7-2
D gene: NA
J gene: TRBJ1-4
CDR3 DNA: TGTGCCAGCAGCTGGGGCTTGGGGGGAACTAATGAAAAACTGTTTTTT
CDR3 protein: CASSWGLGGTNEKLFF

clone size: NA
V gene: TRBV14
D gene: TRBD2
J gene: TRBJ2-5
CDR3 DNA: TGTGCCAGCAGCCAAGACGGCGCGGGGGGGCGGGAGACCCAGTACTTC
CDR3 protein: CASSQDGAGGRETQYF

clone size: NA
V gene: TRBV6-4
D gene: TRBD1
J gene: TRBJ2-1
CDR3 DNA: TGTGCCAGCAGTGAGAACAGGGGGCGCGGGTTCAGACAGTTCTTC
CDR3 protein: CASSENRGRGFRQFF

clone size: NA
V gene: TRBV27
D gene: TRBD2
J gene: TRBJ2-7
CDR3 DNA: TGTGCCAGCAGTATACATTCTAGCGGGAAACTCGAGCAGTACTTC
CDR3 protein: CASSIHSSGKLEQYF

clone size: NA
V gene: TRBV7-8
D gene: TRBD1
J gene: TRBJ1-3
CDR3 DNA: TGTGCCAGCAGCTTAAGGGGACAGTCTGGAAACACCATATATTTT
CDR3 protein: CASSLRGQSGNTIYF

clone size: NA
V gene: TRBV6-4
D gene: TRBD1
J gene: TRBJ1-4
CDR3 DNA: TGTGCCAGCAGTTCCCGGGACAGGGGCCTTCAACTGTTTTTT
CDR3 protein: CASSSRDRGLQLFF

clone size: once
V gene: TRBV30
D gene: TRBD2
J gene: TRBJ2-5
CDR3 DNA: TGTGCCTGGAGTAGGGGTAGCGGGGGCGGGGAGACCCAGTACTTC
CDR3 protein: CAWSRGSGGGETQYF

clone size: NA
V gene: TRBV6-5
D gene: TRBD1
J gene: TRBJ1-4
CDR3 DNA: TGTGCCAGCGGGGGACAGCTTAATGAAAAACTGTTTTTT
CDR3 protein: CASGGQLNEKLFF

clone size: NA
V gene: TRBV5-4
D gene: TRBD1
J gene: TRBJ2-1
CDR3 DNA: TGTGCCAGCAGCTTGGAACAGGGGATAAACAATGAGCAGTTCTTC
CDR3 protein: CASSLEQGINNEQFF

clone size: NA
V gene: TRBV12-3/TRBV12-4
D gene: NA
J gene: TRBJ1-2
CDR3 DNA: TGTGCCAGCAGTTTCCAGGGAACCGGCTACACCTTC
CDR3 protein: CASSFQGTGYTF

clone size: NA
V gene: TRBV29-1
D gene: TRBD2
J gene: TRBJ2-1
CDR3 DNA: TGCAGCGTACCCAGGGACAACATCCGACTAGCGGGAGGGAATGAGCAGTTCTTC
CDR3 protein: CSVPRDNIRLAGGNEQFF

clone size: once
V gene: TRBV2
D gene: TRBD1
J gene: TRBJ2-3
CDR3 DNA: TGTGCCAGCGGGGGACAGTACCACACAGATACGCAGTATTTT
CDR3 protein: CASGGQYHTDTQYF

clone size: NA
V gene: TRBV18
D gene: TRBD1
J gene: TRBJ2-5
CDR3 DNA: TGTGCCAGCTCACCACCGGGACAGGGGGCGCGGGAGACCCAGTACTTC
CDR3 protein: CASSPPGQGARETQYF

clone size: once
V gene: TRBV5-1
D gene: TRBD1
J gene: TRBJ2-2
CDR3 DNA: TGCGCCAGCAGGGATATAGGACAGGGAAACACCGGGGAGCTGTTTTTT
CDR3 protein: CASRDIGQGNTGELFF

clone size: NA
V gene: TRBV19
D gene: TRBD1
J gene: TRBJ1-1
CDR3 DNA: TGTGCCAGTAGTAAACTACCGGGACAGGGTCTTGGGGCTGAAGCTTTCTTT
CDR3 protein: CASSKLPGQGLGAEAFF

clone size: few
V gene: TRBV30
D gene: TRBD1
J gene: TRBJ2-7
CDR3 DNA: TGTGCCTGGACCCGACAGGGCCCCAACGAGCAGTACTTC
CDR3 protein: CAWTRQGPNEQYF

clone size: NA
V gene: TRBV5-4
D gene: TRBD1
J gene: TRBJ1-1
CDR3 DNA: TGTGCCAGCAGCCCAGGACAGGGAAGGACTGAAGCTTTCTTT
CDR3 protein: CASSPGQGRTEAFF

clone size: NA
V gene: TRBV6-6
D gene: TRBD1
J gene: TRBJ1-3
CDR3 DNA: TGTGCCAGCAGTTACCCGCGGGGACAGGGGATGAACACCATATATTTT
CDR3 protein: CASSYPRGQGMNTIYF

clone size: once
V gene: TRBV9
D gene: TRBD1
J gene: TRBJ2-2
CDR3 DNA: TGTGCCAGCAGCGTAGCTCGGCAGGGGGTCGTCGGCGGGGAGCTGTTTTTT
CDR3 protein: CASSVARQGVVGGELFF

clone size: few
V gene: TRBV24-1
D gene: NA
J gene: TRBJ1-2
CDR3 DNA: TGTGCCACCAGTGCCAGACAGGACTTCTATGGCTACACCTTC
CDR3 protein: CATSARQDFYGYTF

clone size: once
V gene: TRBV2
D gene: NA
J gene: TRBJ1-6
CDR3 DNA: TGTGCCAGCAGCCTGATGGGGGCAGATAATTCACCCCTCCACTTT
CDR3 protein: CASSLMGADNSPLHF

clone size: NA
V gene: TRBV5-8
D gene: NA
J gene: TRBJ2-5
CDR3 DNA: TGTGCCAGCAGCCTATCAAGAGTTGAAACTACGGAGACCCAGTACTTC
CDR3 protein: CASSLSRVETTETQYF

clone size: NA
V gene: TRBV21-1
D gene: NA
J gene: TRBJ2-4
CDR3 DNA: TGTGCCAGCAGACCGGGACAGGGGGTTGGCAAAAACATTCAGTACTTC
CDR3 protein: CASRPGQGVGKNIQYF

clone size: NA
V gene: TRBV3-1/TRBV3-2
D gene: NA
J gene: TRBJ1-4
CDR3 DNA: TGTGCCAGCAGCCAAGCTCGGGGGGGGAAACTGTTTTTT
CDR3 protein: CASSQARGGKLFF